The 21 T cell receptor beta chains presented below share a single source sample, sequenced in a study of T cell clonality in common variable immunodeficiency. General observations from the study: Fewer deletions and N-nucleotide insertions were reportedly seen in common variable immunodeficiency TCR beta sequences.

These receptors have no identified antigens. TCRdb's table, derived via immunoSEQ multiplex PCR, lists solely in-frame clones and lacks some. Observed in the sample are roughly 40,000 clones, none of them singletons. The source material was peripheral blood mononuclear cells. These receptors were obtained from a human donor with common variable immunodeficiency.

This clone was seen at least ten times. The read terminates 3 residues before the CDR3 end, so the remaining end is supplied by the germline J gene. The chain carries TRBV19 and TRBJ1-5; maybe TRBD1 (5 bases). The CDR3 spans 16 residues. V was clipped by 3 bases and J by 0 bases, with 12 bases between them. Germline values: CDR1 LNHDA, CDR2 SQIVND (reference sequence). The CDR3 spells CASSISAGSSNQPQHF. The part of the CDR3 DNA that was read is TGTGCCAGTAGTATCTCGGCAGGGTCTAGCAATCAGCCC.

This clone was detected ten times or more. With the read ending 3 residues before the CDR3 end, the germline J gene is used to fill in that end. The chain joins TRBV30 to TRBJ1-5; D may be TRBD1 (5 bases). Per germline, CDR1 GTSNPN and CDR2 SVGIG (reference sequence). CDR3 size: 13 residues. The ends were cut back, 2 bases at V and 5 bases at J, with 10 bases in the middle. CDR3: CAWSYRSHQPQHF. CDR3 bases read: TGTGCCTGGAGTTACAGGTCACATCAGCCC. Looking up the rest from reference TRBV30 and TRBJ1-5 gives the full variable domain: SQTIHQWPATLVQPVGSPLSLECTVEGTSNPNLYWYRQAAGRGLQLLFYSVGIGQISSEVPQNLSASRPQDRQFILSSKKLLLSDSGFYLCAWSYRSHQPQHFGDGTRLSIL.

CDR3: CASSEAAGYTF. CDR3 DNA, as far as it was read: TGTGCCAGCAGTGAGGCGGCCGGC. The rearrangement uses TRBV6-1 and TRBJ1-2; D remains unclear. The read terminates 3 residues ahead of where the CDR3 ends, so the germline J gene completes it. Germline V gives CDR1 MNHNS, CDR2 SASEGT. The CDR3 totals 11 residues.

This clone was observed at least ten times. The read finishes 3 residues shy of the CDR3 end, and the germline J gene is used to complete it. J is TRBJ2-3 and V is TRBV5-1; 7 nucleotides line up with TRBD1. CDR3 length: 14 residues. J gave up 1 base and V 4 bases, and 3 bases lay outside the gene matches. Germline loops: CDR1 SGHRS, CDR2 YFSETQ. CDR3 sequence: CASSPDRGTDTQYF. The CDR3 bases that were read are TGCGCCAGCAGCCCAGACAGGGGCACAGATACG.

This clone was seen more than once but under ten times. The CDR3 goes on 3 residues after the read ends, and that part is filled in from the germline J gene. The chain carries TRBV18 and TRBJ2-7; D possibly uses TRBD1 or TRBD2 (5 bases each). The V end lost 2 bases, the J end lost 3 bases, and 11 bases lay between the germline ends. The CDR3 spans 14 residues. CDR1 is KGHSH and CDR2 is LQKENI in the germline V gene. The CDR3 sequence is CASSPEGYFYEQYF. Incomplete CDR3 DNA: TGTGCCAGCTCACCAGAGGGGTACTTCTACGAG.

This clone appeared a few times. The read halts 3 residues ahead of the CDR3 end, with the missing end drawn from the germline J gene. The J gene is TRBJ1-2, the V gene TRBV7-9; D perhaps matches TRBD1 (5 bases). Deletions cut 3 bases from V and 4 bases from J, with 15 bases between. CDR3 size: 15 residues. Germline loops: CDR1 SEHNR, CDR2 FQNEAQ (reference sequence). CDR3 residues: CASSFGAGGSYGYTF. CDR3 DNA, as far as it was read: TGTGCCAGCAGCTTTGGTGCGGGGGGGAGCTATGGC.

This clone was seen repeatedly, ten times or more. The read finishes 3 residues shy of the CDR3 end, and the germline J gene is used to complete it. The J gene is TRBJ2-7, the V gene TRBV20-1; 7 bases align to TRBD2. The CDR3 contains 12 residues. Per the germline V gene, CDR1 is DFQATT and CDR2 is SNEGSKA (reference sequence). The V segment lost 6 bases and the J segment 0 bases; nucleotides outside the gene matches: 2. CDR3 region: CSASGNSYEQYF. Incomplete CDR3 DNA: TGCAGTGCAAGCGGGAACTCCTACGAG.

Only a few counts were recorded for this clone. The read finishes 3 residues shy of the CDR3 end, and the germline J gene is used to complete it. The J gene is TRBJ2-1, the V gene TRBV7-2; 10 bases are a match to TRBD1. The CDR3 consists of 15 residues. J lost 3 bases, V lost 4 bases, and 3 bases had no gene match. The germline gives CDR1 SGHTA, CDR2 FQGNSA. The part of the CDR3 DNA that was read is TGTGCCAGCAGCTCCGACAGGGGGCTCTACAATGAG. Its translation is CASSSDRGLYNE. The full-length CDR3 reads as CASSSDRGLYNEQFF.

This clone was counted at least ten times. The CDR3 end is not reached by the read, which stops 3 residues before it; the germline J gene fills it in. This chain joins TRBV19 and TRBJ2-7; TRBD1 agrees at 8 bases. Unmatched junction bases numbered 6, after V lost 4 bases and J lost 4 bases. The CDR3 covers 14 residues. Germline V gene data show CDR1 as LNHDA and CDR2 as SQIVND (reference sequence). This CDR3 reads CASSTTGVGYEQYF. CDR3 bases read: TGTGCCAGTAGTACGACAGGGGTCGGTTACGAG.

This clone was seen at least ten times. The read gets to within 3 residues of the CDR3 end, and the germline J gene fills in the rest. The J gene is TRBJ2-7, the V gene TRBV5-1; the match to TRBD1 covers 8 bases. The CDR3 contains 13 residues. Trimming at V came to 2 bases and at J to 5 bases, leaving 3 bases not matched to a gene. The germline V gene encodes CDR1 SGHRS and CDR2 YFSETQ. Incomplete CDR3 DNA: TGCGCCAGCAGCTTCAGGGGGCCCAACGAG. Translating gives CASSFRGPNE. The entire CDR3 protein reads CASSFRGPNEQYF. The variable domain in full, with the rest retrieved from reference TRBV5-1 and TRBJ2-7, is KAGVTQTPRYLIKTRGQQVTLSCSPISGHRSVSWYQQTPGQGLQFLFEYFSETQRNKGNFPGRFSGRQFSNSRSEMNVSTLELGDSALYLCASSFRGPNEQYFGPGTRLTVT.

With regard to this clone: Read coverage stops 3 residues before the CDR3 terminus; the germline J gene supplies the remainder. This chain connects TRBV7-2 to TRBJ2-1; D may be TRBD1 (6 bases). V was clipped by 5 bases and J by 5 bases, with 13 bases between them. CDR1 and CDR2 (germline): SGHTA, FQGNSA. The CDR3 sequence is 14 residues long. CDR3: CASSPDRIDNEQFF. Incomplete CDR3 DNA: TGTGCCAGCAGCCCCGACAGGATCGACAATGAG. The variable domain in full, completed from reference TRBV7-2 and TRBJ2-1, reads GAGVSQSPSNKVTEKGKDVELRCDPISGHTALYWYRQSLGQGLEFLIYFQGNSAPDKSGLPSDRFSAERTGGSVSTLTIQRTQQEDSAVYLCASSPDRIDNEQFFGPGTRLTVL.

On this clone: The same CDR3 can be traced to other DNA sequences in this sample. The sequenced part of the CDR3 DNA is TGTGCCAGTAGTATAGGAAGAGCCGATACG. It encodes CASSIGRADT. The CDR3 as a whole reads CASSIGRADTQYF. The rearrangement joins TRBV19 to TRBJ2-3; the D is unclear. Coverage ceases 3 residues before the CDR3 finishes, and the germline J gene fills in the end. The V end was cut by 1 base, the J end by 6 bases, with 8 bases between. The CDR3 has 13 amino acids. The germline V gene encodes CDR1 LNHDA and CDR2 SQIVND (reference sequence).

Comments on this clone: The read is 3 residues too short to cover the CDR3 end, so that end is filled in from the germline J gene. This sequence joins TRBV19 and TRBJ1-2; D is ambiguous. V was cut by 3 bases and J by 4 bases, with 12 bases left in between. From germline, CDR1 is LNHDA and CDR2 SQIVND (reference sequence). This CDR3 is built from 14 residues. CDR3 sequence reads: CASSMQAYLYGYTF. Partial CDR3 DNA: TGTGCCAGTAGTATGCAGGCTTATCTCTATGGC. Looking up the rest from reference TRBV19 and TRBJ1-2 gives the full variable domain: DGGITQSPKYLFRKEGQNVTLSCEQNLNHDAMYWYRQDPGQGLRLIYYSQIVNDFQKGDIAEGYSVSREKKESFPLTVTSAQKNPTAFYLCASSMQAYLYGYTFGSGTRLTVV.

This clone has a handful of counts. Sequencing ends 3 residues short of the CDR3 end; the germline J gene provides the rest. The chain uses TRBV2 and TRBJ2-5; D may be TRBD2 (7 bases). The V gene's germline CDR1 is SNHLY and CDR2 FYNNEI. V dropped 0 bases and J dropped 5 bases, with 16 bases sitting between them. This CDR3 comprises 16 residues. This CDR3 reads CASSEARGGRRETQYF. The part of the CDR3 DNA that was read is TGTGCCAGCAGTGAAGCGAGGGGGGGCCGGCGTGAGACC.

In this sample, this clone turned up many times. From the germline J gene comes the end of the CDR3, since the read stops 3 residues before it. The genes are TRBV2 and TRBJ2-5; D is possibly TRBD2 (5 bases). The V and J ends lost 6 bases and 0 bases respectively, with 11 bases between them. This CDR3 has 14 residues. Germline CDR1 SNHLY, CDR2 FYNNEI. CDR3 loop: CASRTTAYQETQYF. The DNA read from the CDR3 is TGTGCCAGCAGGACTACAGCGTACCAAGAGACC.

Concerning this clone: The CDR3 end falls 3 residues outside the read, so it is completed with the germline J gene. V is TRBV19 and J is TRBJ1-1; 8 bases line up with TRBD1. CDR1 is LNHDA, CDR2 SQIVND, per germline (reference sequence). The CDR3 has 14 residues. V dropped 2 bases and J dropped 4; count of bases not matched to a gene: 3. The CDR3 here is CASSITGQGTEAFF. The sequenced part of the CDR3 DNA is TGTGCCAGTAGTATAACTGGACAGGGCACTGAA.

Ten or more counts support this clone. The read gets to within 3 residues of the CDR3 end, and the germline J gene fills in the rest. The J gene is TRBJ2-3, the V gene TRBV7-3; D call uncertain. Trimming took 1 base from V and 8 from J, leaving 13 bases between them. This CDR3 contains 14 residues. The V gene's germline CDR1 is SGHTA and CDR2 FQGTGA. The CDR3 sequence: CASSLISLKGTQYF. The DNA read from the CDR3 is TGTGCCAGCAGCTTAATCTCGCTCAAAGGTACG.

This clone was counted a few times. This CDR3 reads CASSSYRVTNYGYTF. The covered CDR3 bases are TGTGCCAGCAGCTCCTACAGAGTGACTAACTATGGC. The genes are TRBV11-2 and TRBJ1-2; D remains unclear. The CDR3 end falls 3 residues outside the read, so it is completed with the germline J gene. CDR1 is SGHAT, CDR2 FQNNGV, per germline. V was cut by 4 bases and J by 0 bases, with 12 bases left in between. This CDR3 has 15 amino acids.

This clone was detected ten times or more. The read ends 3 residues shy of where the CDR3 ends; the end is completed using the germline J gene. Different DNA sequences within this sample yield the same CDR3. The rearrangement joins TRBV6-2 or TRBV6-3 to TRBJ2-1; 7 nucleotides match TRBD2. CDR1 is MNHEY, CDR2 SVGEGT, per germline. The junction had 10 bases not matched to a gene; V was cut back by 6 bases and J by 5 bases. CDR3 length: 15 residues. CDR3 DNA (partial): TGTGCCAGCAGCTTAGCGGGTTCGGGGAACAATGAG. Its translation is CASSLAGSGNNE. The entire CDR3 sequence reads CASSLAGSGNNEQFF.

To note about this clone: The read falls 3 residues short of the CDR3 end, and the missing part is taken from the germline J gene. V usage is TRBV6-2 or TRBV6-3 and J usage is TRBJ2-7; a possible D gene is TRBD1 (6 bases). This CDR3 comprises 13 residues. V was shortened by 9 bases and J by 2 bases, with 14 bases between the two germline ends. Germline lookup yields CDR1 MNHEY and CDR2 SVGEGT. The CDR3 bases that were read are TGTGCCAGTTGCCGGGACACAACCTACGAG. It codes for CASCRDTTYE. The whole CDR3 is CASCRDTTYEQYF.

CDR3 amino acids: CASSQVGGAGRSSYEQYF. CDR3 bases read: TGTGCCAGCAGCCAAGTCGGGGGGGCAGGGCGGAGCTCCTACGAG. The J gene is TRBJ2-7, the V gene TRBV4-2; 8 bases align to TRBD2. Read coverage stops 3 residues before the CDR3 terminus; the germline J gene supplies the remainder. This CDR3 comprises 18 residues. Germline CDR1 and CDR2: LGHNA and YNFKEQ. Trimming took 1 base from V and 0 from J; bases not matched to a gene: 11.